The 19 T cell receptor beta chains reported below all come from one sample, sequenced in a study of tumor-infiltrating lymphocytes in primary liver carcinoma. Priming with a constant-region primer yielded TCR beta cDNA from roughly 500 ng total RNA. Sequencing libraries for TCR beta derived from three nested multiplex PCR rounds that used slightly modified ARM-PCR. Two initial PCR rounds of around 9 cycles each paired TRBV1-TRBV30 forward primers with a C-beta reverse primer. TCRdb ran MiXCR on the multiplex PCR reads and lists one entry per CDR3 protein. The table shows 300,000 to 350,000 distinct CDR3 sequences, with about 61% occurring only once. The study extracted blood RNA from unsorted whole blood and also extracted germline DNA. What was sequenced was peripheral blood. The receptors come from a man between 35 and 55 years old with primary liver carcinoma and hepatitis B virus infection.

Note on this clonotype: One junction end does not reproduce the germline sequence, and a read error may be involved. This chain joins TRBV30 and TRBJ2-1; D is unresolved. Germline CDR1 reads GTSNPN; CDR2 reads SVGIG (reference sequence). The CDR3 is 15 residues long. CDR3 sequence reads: CAWSVQSAAYNDQFF. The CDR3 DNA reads TGTGCCTGGAGTGTACAAAGCGCAGCCTACAATGATCAGTTCTTC.

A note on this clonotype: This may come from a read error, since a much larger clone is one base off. CDR3 coding DNA: TGTGCCAGCCAATTAGCGGGAGGTCTGTACAATGAGCAGTTCTTC. Translated, it gives CASQLAGGLYNEQFF. The V call is TRBV12-3 or TRBV12-4, the J call TRBJ2-1; 10 nucleotides match TRBD2. This CDR3 is 15 amino acids long. V shed 8 bases, J shed 4 bases, and the junction held 8 bases outside the gene matches.

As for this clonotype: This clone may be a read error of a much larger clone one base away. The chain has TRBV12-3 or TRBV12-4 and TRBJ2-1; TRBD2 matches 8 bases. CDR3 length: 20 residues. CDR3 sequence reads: CASSLGASVVAGSSYDEQFF. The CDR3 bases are TGTGCCAGCAGTTTAGGGGCCTCCGTGGTAGCGGGATCGTCCTACGATGAGCAGTTCTTC.

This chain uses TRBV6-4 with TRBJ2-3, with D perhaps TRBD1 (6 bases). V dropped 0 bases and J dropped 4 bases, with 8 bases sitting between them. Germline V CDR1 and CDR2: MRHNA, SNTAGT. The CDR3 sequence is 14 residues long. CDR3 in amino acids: CASSDSPGADTQYF. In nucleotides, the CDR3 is TGTGCCAGCAGTGACTCCCCAGGGGCAGATACGCAGTATTTT.

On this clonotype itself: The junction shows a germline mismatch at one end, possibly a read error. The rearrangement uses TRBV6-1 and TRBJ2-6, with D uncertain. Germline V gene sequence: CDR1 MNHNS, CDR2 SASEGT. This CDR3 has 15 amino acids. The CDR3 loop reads CVSSERTWGANVLTF. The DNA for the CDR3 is TGTGTCAGCAGTGAAAGGACGTGGGGGGCCAACGTCCTGACTTTC.

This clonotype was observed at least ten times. The CDR3 sequence is CASSHDGTGVEQYF. As DNA, the CDR3 is TGCGCCAGCAGCCACGATGGGACAGGGGTCGAGCAGTACTTC. The rearrangement uses TRBV4-1 and TRBJ2-7, with 10 positions matching TRBD1. This CDR3 has 14 residues. Germline CDR1 is MGHRA and CDR2 is YSYEKL. With 3 bases clipped from V and 6 bases from J, the junction kept 5 bases outside the gene matches.

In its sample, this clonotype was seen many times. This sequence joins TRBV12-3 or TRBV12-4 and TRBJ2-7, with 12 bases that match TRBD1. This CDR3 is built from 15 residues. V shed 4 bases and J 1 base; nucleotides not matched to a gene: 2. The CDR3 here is CASSSGQGASYEQYF. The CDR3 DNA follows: TGTGCCAGCAGTTCGGGACAGGGGGCGTCCTACGAGCAGTACTTC.

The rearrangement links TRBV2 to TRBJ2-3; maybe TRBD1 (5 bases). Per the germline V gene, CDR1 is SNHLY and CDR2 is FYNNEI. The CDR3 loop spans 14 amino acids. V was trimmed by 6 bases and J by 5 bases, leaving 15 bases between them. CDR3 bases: TGTGCCAGCAGGGATATGACAGCAGGAGATACGCAGTATTTT. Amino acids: CASRDMTAGDTQYF.

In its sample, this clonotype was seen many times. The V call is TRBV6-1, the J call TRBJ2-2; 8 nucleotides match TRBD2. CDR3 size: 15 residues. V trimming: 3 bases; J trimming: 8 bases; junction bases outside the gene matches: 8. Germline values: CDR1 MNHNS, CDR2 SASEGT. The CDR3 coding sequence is TGTGCCAGCAGTGAGTCAAGCGGGAGCTCGGGGGAGCTGTTTTTT. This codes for CASSESSGSSGELFF.

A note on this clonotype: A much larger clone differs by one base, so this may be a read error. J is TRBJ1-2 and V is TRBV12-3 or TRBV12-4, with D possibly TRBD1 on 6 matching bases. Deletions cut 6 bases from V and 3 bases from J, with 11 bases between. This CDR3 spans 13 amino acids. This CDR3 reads CASSGTCHYGYTF. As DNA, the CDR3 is TGTGCCAGCAGCGGGACATGCCACTATGGCTACACCTTC.

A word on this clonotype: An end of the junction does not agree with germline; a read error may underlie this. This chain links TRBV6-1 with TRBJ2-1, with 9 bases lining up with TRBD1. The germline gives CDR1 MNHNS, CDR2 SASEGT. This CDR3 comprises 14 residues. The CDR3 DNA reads TGTGCCAACAGGGACAGGGCGTCCTACGATGAGCAGTTCTTC. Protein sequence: CANRDRASYDEQFF.

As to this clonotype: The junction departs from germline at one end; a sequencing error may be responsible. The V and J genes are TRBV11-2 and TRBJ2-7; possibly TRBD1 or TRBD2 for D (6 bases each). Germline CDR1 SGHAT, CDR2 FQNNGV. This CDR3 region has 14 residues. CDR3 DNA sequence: TGTACCAGCAGCTTACAGGGAGGTGTAGGCGAGCAATACTTC. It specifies CTSSLQGGVGEQYF.

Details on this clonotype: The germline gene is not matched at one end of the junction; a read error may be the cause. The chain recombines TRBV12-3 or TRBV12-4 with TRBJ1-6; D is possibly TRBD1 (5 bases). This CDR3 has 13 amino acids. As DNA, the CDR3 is TGTGCCAGCTCCGAAAGGGACGACTCACCCCCCCACTTT. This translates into CASSERDDSPPHF.

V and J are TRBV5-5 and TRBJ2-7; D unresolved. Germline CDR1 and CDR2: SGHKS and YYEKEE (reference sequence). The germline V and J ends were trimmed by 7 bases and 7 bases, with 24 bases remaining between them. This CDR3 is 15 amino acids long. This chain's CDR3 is CASGRYPSSMREQYF. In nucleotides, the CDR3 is TGTGCCAGCGGCCGGTACCCGTCATCGATGCGGGAGCAGTACTTC.

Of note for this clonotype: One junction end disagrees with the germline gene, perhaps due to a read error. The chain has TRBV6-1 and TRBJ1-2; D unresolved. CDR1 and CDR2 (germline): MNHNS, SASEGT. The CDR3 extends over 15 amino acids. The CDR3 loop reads CASREASGVDYGYTF. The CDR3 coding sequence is TGTGCCAGCAGAGAAGCGAGTGGGGTGGACTATGGCTACACCTTC.

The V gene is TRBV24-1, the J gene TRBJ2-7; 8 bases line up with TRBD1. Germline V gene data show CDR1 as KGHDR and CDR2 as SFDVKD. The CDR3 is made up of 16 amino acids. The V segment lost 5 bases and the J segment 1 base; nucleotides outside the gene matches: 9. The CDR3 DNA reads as TGTGCCACCAGTGCCCCGGACAGGGTGGGTTCCTACGAGCAGTACTTC. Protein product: CATSAPDRVGSYEQYF.

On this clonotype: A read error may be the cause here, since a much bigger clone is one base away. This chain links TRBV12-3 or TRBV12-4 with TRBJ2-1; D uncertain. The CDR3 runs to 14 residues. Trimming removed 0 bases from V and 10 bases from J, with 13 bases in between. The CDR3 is CASSLARISIEQFF. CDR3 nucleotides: TGTGCCAGCAGTTTAGCGAGGATCAGTATCGAGCAGTTCTTC.

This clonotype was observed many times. The CDR3, as DNA: TGTGCCAGCAGTGCGACGGGTGTGGGCAACACTGAAGCTTTCTTT. As protein: CASSATGVGNTEAFF. This chain connects TRBV11-1 to TRBJ1-1; D not resolved. V shed 6 bases and J shed 2 bases, with 16 bases lying between them. The CDR3 is made up of 15 amino acids. The V gene's germline CDR1 is SGHAT and CDR2 FQDESV (reference sequence). The full variable domain, its missing parts supplied by reference TRBV11-1 and TRBJ1-1, is EAEVAQSPRYKITEKSQAVAFWCDPISGHATLYWYRQILGQGPELLVQFQDESVVDDSQLPKDRFSAERLKGVDSTLKIQPAELGDSAMYLCASSATGVGNTEAFFGQGTRLTVV.

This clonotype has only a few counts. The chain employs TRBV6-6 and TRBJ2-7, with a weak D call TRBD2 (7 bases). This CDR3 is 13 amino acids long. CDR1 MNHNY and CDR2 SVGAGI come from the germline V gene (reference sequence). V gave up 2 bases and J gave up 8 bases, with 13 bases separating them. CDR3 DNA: TGTGCCAGCAGTTACGTGGGGGGGCACAAGCAGTACTTC. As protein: CASSYVGGHKQYF.